What follows are 22 T cell receptor beta chains derived from one specimen sequenced in a study of shared clonotypes between healthy human individuals. Produced via immunoSEQ multiplex PCR; TCRdb's table is partial and in-frame only. There are about 2.1 million clones in the sample; 90% to 95% occur only once, and roughly 1.8% lies in the top ten. Cells designated naive CD8 were CD45RO-negative and were positively selected for CCR7, with terminally differentiated effector memory CD45RA+ cells excluded. Specimen: naive CD8+ T cells from PBMCs. The receptors were sampled from a man aged 18 to 29 in good health. Some clones in this sample may be carry-over from other donors' samples.

This chain connects TRBV7-8 to TRBJ1-5; D remains ambiguous. Germline V lookup: CDR1 SGHVS, CDR2 FQNEAQ. The CDR3 covers 13 residues. The germline V and J ends were trimmed by 1 base and 10 bases, with 11 bases remaining between them. CDR3 DNA: TGTGCCAGCAGCTTAGGGGAGGGAGCTCCCCAGCATTTT. It yields the protein CASSLGEGAPQHF.

The V call is TRBV13, the J call TRBJ2-1, with 9 positions matching TRBD1. The CDR3 runs 17 residues. Trimming removed 5 bases from V and 9 bases from J; junction bases left unmatched: 17. Per germline, CDR1 PRHDT and CDR2 FYEKMQ (reference sequence). CDR3 protein: CASSPTGGGGANSEQFF. The CDR3 DNA is TGTGCCAGCAGCCCGACAGGGGGAGGGGGGGCTAATAGTGAGCAGTTCTTC.

The chain couples TRBV7-9 to TRBJ1-1; D ambiguous. Germline lookup yields CDR1 SEHNR and CDR2 FQNEAQ (reference sequence). Trimming took off 2 bases at V and 4 bases at J, with 14 bases between the two ends. The CDR3 is 15 residues long. In DNA form, the CDR3 reads TGTGCCAGCAGCTTAATCGTGGGGTCGGCCACTGAAGCTTTCTTT. Encoded protein: CASSLIVGSATEAFF.

The V call is TRBV30, the J call TRBJ2-7; the D is unclear. The CDR3 runs 16 residues. Between the trimmed V and J ends, which lost 3 bases and 0 bases, there was a span of 18 bases. Germline V gene lookup returns CDR1 GTSNPN and CDR2 SVGIG (reference sequence). CDR3 in amino acids: CAWSPLDTESSYEQYF. DNA of the CDR3: TGTGCCTGGAGCCCCCTCGACACGGAGTCCTCCTACGAGCAGTACTTC.

Points on this clone: A far larger clone is one nucleotide away, so this likely arose from a read error. The sample contains more than one DNA sequence encoding this CDR3. The V and J genes are TRBV7-2 and TRBJ2-1; 7 bases line up with TRBD2. The germline V gene has CDR1 SGHTA and CDR2 FQGNSA. CDR3 length: 12 residues. V dropped 3 bases and J dropped 7; count of bases not matched to a gene: 0. The CDR3 coding sequence is TGTGCCAGCAGCTTGCGGGGGAATGAGCAGTTCTTC. Protein product: CASSLRGNEQFF.

The rearrangement uses TRBV30 and TRBJ2-7; the D is unclear. The germline V gene has CDR1 GTSNPN and CDR2 SVGIG (reference sequence). The CDR3 is 14 amino acids. The germline V and J ends were trimmed by 2 bases and 2 bases, with 13 bases remaining between them. The CDR3 nucleotides are TGTGCCTGGAGTTTATCTTTAGGAACCTACGAGCAGTACTTC. This sequence encodes CAWSLSLGTYEQYF.

The genes are TRBV6-1 and TRBJ1-1; TRBD1 is a possible D gene (5 bases). Germline loops: CDR1 MNHNS, CDR2 SASEGT. V gave up 6 bases and J gave up 2 bases, with 10 bases separating them. The CDR3 is 13 amino acids. CDR3 loop: CASRSRVNTEAFF. CDR3 coding DNA: TGTGCCAGCAGAAGCAGGGTTAACACTGAAGCTTTCTTT.

The DNA of the CDR3 is TGTGCCAGCACCCCGAGGACCGTGGGGGCTGAGCAGTTCTTC. Translating gives CASTPRTVGAEQFF. The rearrangement joins TRBV9 to TRBJ2-1; D possibly corresponds to TRBD1 (6 bases). The CDR3 is made up of 14 amino acids. V was trimmed by 6 bases and J by 9 bases, leaving 19 bases between them. CDR1 SGDLS and CDR2 YYNGEE come from the germline V gene.

The sample holds one count of this clone. CDR3 coding DNA: TGTGCCAGCAGCCCCAGGGAGGGGACAGGGGGCTTGCGAAAACTGTTTTTT. It specifies CASSPREGTGGLRKLFF. V usage is TRBV11-2 and J usage is TRBJ1-4; 12 nucleotides line up with TRBD1. The CDR3 is made up of 17 amino acids. CDR1 and CDR2 from the germline V gene are SGHAT and FQNNGV. V trimming: 5 bases; J trimming: 10 bases; junction bases outside the gene matches: 14.

The chain couples TRBV5-1 to TRBJ1-1, with D perhaps TRBD1 (6 bases). CDR3 length: 14 amino acids. The V end was cut by 7 bases, the J end by 4 bases, with 17 bases between. Germline CDR1 and CDR2: SGHRS and YFSETQ. This CDR3 reads CASAMEGGITEAFF. In DNA form, the CDR3 reads TGCGCCAGCGCGATGGAAGGGGGGATCACTGAAGCTTTCTTT.

J is TRBJ1-3 and V is TRBV11-2; no firm D call. V was pared by 2 bases and J by 4 bases, with 9 bases between. Germline V gene sequence: CDR1 SGHAT, CDR2 FQNNGV. This CDR3 contains 14 residues. This chain's CDR3 is CASSLWGIGNTIYF. The CDR3 DNA sequence: TGTGCCAGCAGCTTATGGGGTATCGGAAACACCATATATTTT.

V is TRBV5-6 and J is TRBJ2-1; D might be TRBD1 (6 bases). CDR1 is SGHDT, CDR2 YYEEEE, per germline. Trimming pared 3 bases from V and 6 bases from J, leaving 13 bases between. The CDR3 is 14 amino acids. The CDR3 DNA is TGTGCCAGCAGCTGGAAGACAGGCATCAATGAGCAGTTCTTC. Translating gives CASSWKTGINEQFF.

This clone occurred once. The genes are TRBV7-9 and TRBJ1-2; possibly TRBD1 for D (5 bases). Trimming cost V 5 bases and J 3 bases, with 25 bases left between them. This CDR3 spans 18 amino acids. The germline V gene has CDR1 SEHNR and CDR2 FQNEAQ (reference sequence). CDR3 bases: TGTGCCAGCAGCCCCGTGTCCCTGGTGGCGGGGACCGACTATGGCTACACCTTC. Amino acids: CASSPVSLVAGTDYGYTF.

The chain uses TRBV5-4 and TRBJ2-7, with D perhaps TRBD2 (5 bases). Deletions cut 3 bases from V and 2 bases from J, with 9 bases between. CDR3 size: 13 residues. From germline, CDR1 is SGHNT and CDR2 YYREEE (reference sequence). The DNA of the CDR3 is TGTGCCAGCAGCTACGGGGAAACCTACGAGCAGTACTTC. It codes for CASSYGETYEQYF.

This chain joins TRBV19 and TRBJ2-5; D gene uncertain. The CDR3 spans 14 residues. CDR1 LNHDA and CDR2 SQIVND come from the germline V gene (reference sequence). V gave up 4 bases and J gave up 5 bases, with 14 bases separating them. The CDR3 is CASSTPTGEETQYF. CDR3 in DNA: TGTGCCAGTAGTACACCCACTGGCGAGGAGACCCAGTACTTC.

This clone was seen a single time. The chain links TRBV10-3 to TRBJ2-2; TRBD1 is a possible D gene (6 bases). CDR3 length: 16 amino acids. Germline-derived CDR1 and CDR2 are ENHRY and SYGVKD. V lost 2 bases and J lost 5, with 15 bases in between. The CDR3 loop reads CAISEPGVGATGELFF. The CDR3 region has the DNA TGTGCCATCAGTGAGCCAGGGGTCGGGGCGACCGGGGAGCTGTTTTTT.

The chain joins TRBV28 to TRBJ1-4; D is unresolved. Germline-derived CDR1 and CDR2 are MDHEN and SYDVKM. Trimming took 5 bases from V and 7 from J, leaving 8 bases between them. The CDR3 has 12 amino acids. CDR3 sequence reads: CASSEFPEKLFF. The CDR3 region has the DNA TGTGCCAGCAGTGAATTCCCTGAAAAACTGTTTTTT.

The V gene is TRBV27, the J gene TRBJ2-3; 11 positions agree with TRBD1. The CDR3 runs to 14 residues. Germline CDR1 is MNHEY and CDR2 is SMNVEV (reference sequence). J lost 6 bases, V lost 6 bases, and 5 bases had no gene match. The CDR3 DNA reads TGTGCCAGCAGCCGGGACAGGGGGACGGATACGCAGTATTTT. Translated, it gives CASSRDRGTDTQYF.

The genes are TRBV7-9 and TRBJ2-2; D remains ambiguous. The V end was cut by 3 bases, the J end by 4 bases, with 3 bases between. The CDR3 length is 12 residues. Germline V gives CDR1 SEHNR, CDR2 FQNEAQ (reference sequence). CDR3 loop: CASSFVTGELFF. The CDR3 region has the DNA TGTGCCAGCAGCTTCGTCACCGGGGAGCTGTTTTTT. Supplemented by reference TRBV7-9 and TRBJ2-2, the full variable domain reads DTGVSQNPRHKITKRGQNVTFRCDPISEHNRLYWYRQTLGQGPEFLTYFQNEAQLEKSRLLSDRFSAERPKGSFSTLEIQRTEQGDSAMYLCASSFVTGELFFGEGSRLTVL.

The gene calls are TRBV27 and TRBJ2-7; 7 nucleotides agree with TRBD1. The ends lost 5 bases at V and 7 bases at J; junction bases unmatched: 8. The CDR3 sequence is 13 residues long. The germline gives CDR1 MNHEY, CDR2 SMNVEV (reference sequence). The CDR3 coding sequence is TGTGCCAGCAGTCCCCGACAGGGTAGAGAGCAGTACTTC. Translated, it gives CASSPRQGREQYF.

The chain links TRBV4-1 to TRBJ2-2; the match to TRBD1 covers 8 bases. CDR1 and CDR2 (germline): MGHRA, YSYEKL. V lost 2 bases and J lost 8; bases outside the gene matches: 10. This CDR3 has 16 amino acids. The CDR3 protein is CASSQSTQGAAGELFF. The CDR3 nucleotides read TGCGCCAGCAGCCAAAGTACCCAGGGGGCTGCAGGGGAGCTGTTTTTT.

The chain is built from TRBV28 and TRBJ1-4, with D unresolved. The CDR3 sequence is 15 residues long. The V and J ends lost 1 base and 7 bases respectively, with 13 bases between them. CDR1 and CDR2 (germline): MDHEN, SYDVKM. The CDR3 DNA reads as TGTGCCAGCAGTTTATCGGGATTTAGAGTTGAAAAACTGTTTTTT. Translated, it gives CASSLSGFRVEKLFF.